The 28 T cell receptor delta chains below were found in one sample sequenced in a study of γδ T cells in repeated Plasmodium falciparum infection listed by TCRdb under 2021. Vgamma9/Vdelta2+ and Vdelta2-negative gammadelta T cell populations were flow-sorted from peripheral blood mononuclear cells for bulk TCR repertoire analysis. Libraries were built with multiplex PCR. The reads were generated on an Illumina MiSeq. TCRdb reran clone calling on the public reads with CATT; rows sharing one DNA sequence were then combined. This sample holds roughly 93,000 delta-chain clones; over 1.3% were observed only once. 9% of the sample goes to the ten largest clones. The specimen sequenced was gamma-delta T cells from blood. Source of these receptors: a pool of human donors (malaria-infected and uninfected, not separated).

For this clone: The translation of this DNA and the TCRdb protein of a much larger clone differ at residue 2, probably owing to a read error; the protein shown here is translated from the DNA. The chain joins TRDV2 to TRDJ1, with 9 positions matching TRDD3. TCRdb leaves out the J gene; it was filled in here by matching the DNA to germline. Germline loops: CDR1 GEAIGNYY, CDR2 EKD. CDR3 length equals 20 residues. The CDR3: CSCDRLLGDSLDRHTDKLIF. For the CDR3, the DNA is TGTTCCTGTGACAGACTGCTGGGGGATTCGCTAGACCGACACACCGATAAACTCATCTTT.

This clone occurred a few times. This is likely an artifact of a read error, given a far larger clone one base away. The same CDR3 arises from other DNA sequences in this sample as well. The J gene has no call, while the V gene is TRDV3; TRDD3 is taken as the D call from the table, unchecked against the DNA. The CDR3 length is 16 residues. Germline V lookup: CDR1 TVYSNPD, CDR2 GDNSRS (reference sequence). CDR3 sequence: CASDGGYAAYTDKLIF. The CDR3 DNA sequence: TGTGCCTCCGATGGGGGATACGCGGCGTACACCGATAAGCTCATCTTT.

In this sample, this clone turned up many times. The chain combines TRDV1 with TRDJ1; 7 bases align to TRDD3. The junction had 21 bases not matched to a gene; V was cut back by 5 bases and J by 0 bases. The CDR3 runs 20 residues. CDR1 and CDR2 from the germline V gene are TSWWSYY and QGS. The CDR3 loop is CALGWPSPELGEEYTDKLIF. The CDR3 bases are TGTGCTCTTGGGTGGCCTTCTCCTGAGTTGGGGGAGGAATACACCGATAAACTCATCTTT.

Worth noting for this clone: TCRdb's protein for this DNA is that of a much larger clone and differs from the translation at residue 10, likely a read error; the protein shown is the DNA translation. V gene TRDV2 combines with J gene TRDJ1, with a possible D match to TRDD3 (5 bases). V lost 1 base, J lost 8 bases, and 22 bases lay in between. Germline V gene lookup returns CDR1 GEAIGNYY and CDR2 EKD. The CDR3 has 16 amino acids. The CDR3 nucleotides read TGTGCCTGTGACACTTACTTAGGACTGTATACGGGGAAACTCATCTTT. Its translation: CACDTYLGLYTGKLIF.

The chain recombines TRDV2 with TRDJ1; 13 bases fit TRDD3. TCRdb lists no J gene, so it was determined here by aligning the DNA to germline. V lost 4 bases to trimming and J lost 2 bases; unmatched junction nucleotides: 9. Germline CDR1 is GEAIGNYY and CDR2 is EKD. The CDR3 length is 17 residues. The CDR3 sequence: CACDFVLGDTGTDKLIF. The CDR3 DNA follows: TGTGCCTGTGATTTCGTACTGGGGGATACGGGGACCGATAAACTCATCTTT.

This clone has more than one count but fewer than ten. This likely stems from a read error, as it lies one base from a far larger clone. V gene TRDV1 was called; the J gene was not; TRDD3 is the table's D call, not checked against the DNA. Looked up from germline, CDR1 is TSWWSYY and CDR2 is QGS. CDR3 length: 30 amino acids. The CDR3 protein is CALGELKSPGRGIRARPYAYPGWDTRQMFF. DNA of the CDR3: TGTGCTCTTGGGGAACTAAAGTCCCCGGGAAGGGGGATACGCGCACGACCTTACGCGTATCCCGGGTGGGACACCCGACAGATGTTTTTT.

As to this clone: A read error likely explains why the TCRdb protein, taken from a much larger clone, differs from this DNA's translation at residue 5; the protein shown is translated from the DNA. V and J are TRDV1 and TRDJ1; 8 bases map to TRDD3. TCRdb is silent on the J gene; assignment here came from matching the DNA to germline. Per germline, CDR1 TSWWSYY and CDR2 QGS. CDR3 length equals 22 residues. J gave up 0 bases and V 4 bases, and 25 bases lay outside the gene matches. The CDR3 DNA is TGTGCTCTTGGGGTAGGTCTCTACCGTACTGGGGGTCACCTCCCCTACACCGATAAACTCATCTTT. It translates to CALGVGLYRTGGHLPYTDKLIF.

This clone was found many times. The protein TCRdb gives is from a much larger clone and does not agree with this DNA's translation at residue 7, likely a read error; the protein shown here comes from the DNA. The chain couples TRDV1 to TRDJ1; D not resolved. The CDR3 totals 13 residues. In germline, CDR1 is TSWWSYY, CDR2 QGS. V lost 2 bases and J 0 bases, leaving 4 bases between the germline ends. CDR3 loop: CALGEAHTDKLIF. DNA for the CDR3: TGTGCTCTTGGGGAAGCCCACACCGATAAACTCATCTTT.

A word on this clone: TCRdb pairs this DNA with a much larger clone's protein that differs at residue 8, likely a read error; the protein shown was translated from the DNA. This chain joins TRDV1 and TRDJ1; D unclear. The J gene is absent in TCRdb and was assigned here via DNA matching to germline. CDR1 is TSWWSYY and CDR2 is QGS in the germline V gene. V was shortened by 5 bases and J by 0 bases, with 31 bases between the two germline ends. The CDR3 is made up of 21 amino acids. The CDR3 DNA reads TGTGCTCTTGGGAACACTTACAGTTGGTGTGGAAAACGCCTTTACACCGATAAACTCATCTTT. It codes for CALGNTYSWCGKRLYTDKLIF.

As for this clone: This DNA's translation differs at residue 6 from TCRdb's protein, which comes from a much larger clone; a read error is likely, and the protein shown is translated from the DNA. The V call is TRDV1, the J call TRDJ1, with 9 bases matching TRDD3. With V trimmed by 3 bases and J by 1 base, 6 bases remained unmatched. CDR3 length: 16 residues. In germline, CDR1 is TSWWSYY, CDR2 QGS. In DNA, the CDR3 is TGTGCTCTTGGGGAGCGAGCTGGGGGATTCACCGATAAACTCATCTTT. Translating it yields CALGERAGGFTDKLIF.

This clone turned up a few times. A far larger clone differs by one base, so this is likely a read error. Different DNA sequences within this sample yield the same CDR3. V usage is TRDV2 and J usage is TRDJ1, with TRDD3 identical over 10 bases. The J gene, left out of TCRdb, was set here by checking the DNA against germline. This CDR3 is built from 25 residues. Germline V CDR1 and CDR2: GEAIGNYY, EKD. Trimming cost V 0 bases and J 5 bases; bases outside gene matches: 35. CDR3 loop: CACDTVGLGGYAANRVSETTDKLIF. CDR3 nucleotide sequence: TGTGCCTGTGACACCGTCGGTCTGGGGGGATACGCGGCGAACCGCGTATCCGAGACCACTGATAAACTCATCTTT.

In this sample, this clone turned up a few times. A far larger clone lies a single base away; this is likely a read error. Within the sample, other DNA sequences also encode this same CDR3. The CDR3 nucleotides read TGTGCTCTTGGGGAACTAAATCGATTCCTACGTTACTTCAAGTACACCGATAAACTCATCTTT. It translates to CALGELNRFLRYFKYTDKLIF. The V call is TRDV1, the J call TRDJ1; 7 nucleotides line up with TRDD2. No J segment appears in TCRdb, so it was assigned here by matching the sequence to germline. The germline CDR1 and CDR2 sequences are TSWWSYY and QGS. This CDR3 contains 21 residues. V shed 0 bases, J shed 0 bases, and the junction held 19 bases outside the gene matches.

The chain recombines TRDV1 with TRDJ1, with D possibly being TRDD2 (5 bases). No J segment appears in TCRdb, so it was assigned here by matching the sequence to germline. The V gene's germline CDR1 is TSWWSYY and CDR2 QGS. This CDR3 spans 18 amino acids. V shed 5 bases and J shed 1 base, with 23 bases lying between them. The CDR3 sequence is CALGISSRGHYRTDKLIF. The CDR3 DNA sequence: TGTGCTCTTGGGATTTCCTCGAGGGGCCACTACCGCACCGATAAACTCATCTTT.

This clone has more than one count but fewer than ten. A single base separates this from a much larger clone, so it may be a read error. The same CDR3 arises from other DNA sequences in this sample as well. V usage is TRDV2 and J usage is TRDJ3; 12 nucleotides match TRDD3. CDR1 is GEAIGNYY and CDR2 is EKD in the germline V gene. The CDR3 totals 22 residues. The CDR3 region is CACDKYWGIPYKSSWDTRQMFF. In DNA form, the CDR3 reads TGCGCCTGTGACAAATACTGGGGGATACCCTACAAGAGCTCCTGGGACACCCGACAGATGTTTTTC.

This clone was found a few times. The TCRdb protein, from a much larger clone, departs from this DNA's translation at residue 5, likely by read error; the protein shown derives from the DNA. The chain is built from TRDV2 and TRDJ1, with TRDD3 identical over 13 bases. TCRdb carries no J gene annotation; the J gene was assigned here by matching the DNA with germline. Germline lookup yields CDR1 GEAIGNYY and CDR2 EKD. This CDR3 spans 19 amino acids. V lost 3 bases, J lost 3 bases, and 15 bases stayed unmatched. The CDR3 is CACDAGGTGGYALPDKLIF. The CDR3 DNA is TGTGCCTGTGACGCCGGGGGTACTGGGGGATACGCGTTACCCGATAAACTCATCTTT.

Concerning this clone: The protein given by TCRdb reflects a much larger clone and differs at residue 17 from this DNA's translation, likely from a read error; the protein shown is the DNA's translation. V gene assignment gives TRDV1, but the J gene was left uncalled; TRDD3, the table's D call, lacks a check against the DNA. The CDR3 covers 19 residues. Germline assignment: CDR1 TSWWSYY and CDR2 QGS. The CDR3 sequence: CALGDLSSSGGYYTDKPIF. The CDR3, as DNA: TGTGCTCTTGGGGACCTGTCATCCTCTGGGGGATACTACACCGATAAACCCATCTTT.

Notes on this clone: A read error likely explains this, since a far larger clone differs by one base. Other DNA variants within this sample encode the same CDR3. The J gene is TRDJ1, the V gene TRDV1; 11 nucleotides align to TRDD3. The germline gives CDR1 TSWWSYY, CDR2 QGS. The CDR3 spans 21 residues. The CDR3 spells CALGIEIPLRRSGGYAPRLIF. Here the CDR3 DNA reads TGCGCTCTTGGTATAGAAATCCCACTTCGGCGTAGTGGGGGATACGCACCAAGGCTCATCTTT.

This clone was counted only a few times. The protein TCRdb lists belongs to a much larger clone and differs from this DNA's translation at residue 13, which points to a read error; the protein shown is made from the DNA. The chain combines TRDV1 with TRDJ1; 10 bases map to TRDD3. No J segment appears in TCRdb, so it was assigned here by matching the sequence to germline. V gave up 1 base and J gave up 0 bases; unmatched junction bases: 17. This CDR3 is 21 amino acids long. Looked up from germline, CDR1 is TSWWSYY and CDR2 is QGS. CDR3 in amino acids: CALGEQSGYWGIPSDTDKLIF. Here the CDR3 DNA reads TGTGCTCTTGGGGAACAATCCGGGTACTGGGGGATCCCCTCTGACACCGATAAACTCATCTTT.

This clone has only a few counts. A far larger clone lies a single base away; this is likely a read error. Different DNA sequences within this sample yield the same CDR3. CDR3 nucleotide sequence: TGTGCCTGTGACCACGTTGCTGGGGAAAACACCGATAAACTTATCTTT. This sequence encodes CACDHVAGENTDKLIF. J gene calling gave no result, while the V gene is TRDV2; the table's D call, TRDD3, was not checked against the DNA. The CDR3 is 16 residues long. CDR1 is GEAIGNYY, CDR2 EKD, per germline.

This clone appeared a few times. The translation of this DNA and the TCRdb protein of a much larger clone differ at residue 3, probably owing to a read error; the protein shown here is translated from the DNA. This rearrangement joins TRDV1 to TRDJ1; TRDD3 is a possible D gene (5 bases). The germline V gene has CDR1 TSWWSYY and CDR2 QGS. The CDR3 totals 15 residues. The CDR3, as DNA: TGTGCTCGTGGGGAAAAACATTCTTTCCACGATAAACTCATCTTT. Translation: CARGEKHSFHDKLIF.

This clone was seen a handful of times. The amino acid sequence in TCRdb belongs to a much larger clone and departs from this DNA's translation at residue 6, likely a sequencing read error; the sequence shown is translated from the DNA. The rearrangement joins TRDV1 to TRDJ1; D is possibly TRDD3 (5 bases). The J gene is absent in TCRdb and was assigned here via DNA matching to germline. The CDR3 contains 15 residues. V was trimmed by 3 bases and J by 3 bases, leaving 14 bases between them. The V gene's germline CDR1 is TSWWSYY and CDR2 QGS. CDR3 protein: CALGDLLGMSDKLIF. CDR3 sequence (DNA): TGTGCTCTTGGGGACCTCCTTGGGATGTCCGATAAACTCATCTTT.

This clone was found a few times. For this DNA, TCRdb reports the protein of a much larger clone, which diverges at residue 6, most likely from a read error; the protein presented here is translated directly from the DNA. The V and J genes are TRDV2 and TRDJ3; D unclear. The J gene comes from matching the DNA to germline here; TCRdb lacks it. Germline V gene sequence: CDR1 GEAIGNYY, CDR2 EKD. The CDR3 spans 18 residues. Trimming shortened V by 0 bases and J by 1 base, and 12 bases separated the two germline ends. CDR3 in amino acids: CACDTTRERSWDTRQMFF. As DNA, the CDR3 is TGTGCCTGTGACACCACCCGGGAGAGGTCCTGGGACACCCGACAGATGTTTTTC.

The table lists this clone with many counts. This DNA's translation differs at residue 3 from TCRdb's protein, which comes from a much larger clone; a read error is likely, and the protein shown is translated from the DNA. The CDR3 DNA is TGTGCTCCTGGGGAACTCTATCCTACGTTTTACCCCCCGGGGGATACTCCAAAATACACCGATAAACTCATCTTT. Translation gives CAPGELYPTFYPPGDTPKYTDKLIF. The V call is TRDV1, the J call TRDJ1; TRDD3 matches at 9 bases. There are 25 residues in the CDR3. Germline assignment: CDR1 TSWWSYY and CDR2 QGS.

This clone has ten or more counts. This sequence joins TRDV1 and TRDJ1; 7 nucleotides line up with TRDD3. The V segment lost 0 bases and the J segment 0 bases; nucleotides outside the gene matches: 7. The germline CDR1 and CDR2 sequences are TSWWSYY and QGS. The CDR3 consists of 17 residues. CDR3 coding DNA: TGTGCTCTTGGGGAACTCCAGTTACTGGGGTACACCGATAAACTCATCTTT. This codes for CALGELQLLGYTDKLIF.

This clone was seen a few times. The TCRdb protein comes from a much larger clone and disagrees with this DNA's translation at residue 8, likely due to a read error; the protein given here is derived from the DNA. The rearrangement uses TRDV1 and TRDJ1; 8 bases are a match to TRDD3. No J gene is reported in TCRdb; it was inferred here by comparing the DNA with germline. Trimming cost V 3 bases and J 6 bases; bases outside gene matches: 18. This CDR3 region has 18 residues. The germline V gene encodes CDR1 TSWWSYY and CDR2 QGS. For the CDR3, the DNA is TGTGCTCTTGGGGACAGGGACGTAAGGGGGATAATCGGGTATAAACTCATCTTT. Translation gives CALGDRDVRGIIGYKLIF.

This clone showed up just a few times. TCRdb lists the protein of a much larger clone for this DNA, which differs at residue 4, so this is likely a read error; the protein given here is translated from the DNA itself. The chain has TRDV2 and TRDJ1; 8 bases align to TRDD3. In the absence of a J gene in TCRdb, the DNA was matched to germline to assign it here. Looked up from germline, CDR1 is GEAIGNYY and CDR2 is EKD. CDR3 length: 18 residues. V trimming: 5 bases; J trimming: 5 bases; junction bases outside the gene matches: 21. The chain's CDR3 is CACVGIREGKASPDKLIF. The CDR3 DNA is TGTGCCTGTGTAGGGATACGCGAAGGGAAAGCATCCCCAGATAAACTCATCTTT.

This clone came up a few times. TCRdb's protein for this DNA is that of a much larger clone and differs from the translation at residue 10, likely a read error; the protein shown is the DNA translation. This chain uses TRDV1 with TRDJ1, with 9 positions matching TRDD2. TCRdb carries no J gene annotation; the J gene was assigned here by matching the DNA with germline. Germline loops: CDR1 TSWWSYY, CDR2 QGS. V lost 0 bases to trimming and J lost 2 bases; unmatched junction nucleotides: 22. The CDR3 contains 22 residues. As DNA, the CDR3 is TGTGCTCTTGGGGAACTGCATACCACCTGCCTTCCTACTTTCAGTTTTACCGATAAACTCATCTTT. It encodes CALGELHTTCLPTFSFTDKLIF.

This clone turned up a few times. This DNA translates differently at residue 8 from the TCRdb protein, which is that of a much larger clone; a read error is likely, and the protein shown is the DNA's own translation. This rearrangement joins TRDV1 to TRDJ1; 7 bases align to TRDD3. TCRdb gives no J gene; it was assigned here by matching the DNA to germline. The CDR3 length is 21 residues. Germline V gene sequence: CDR1 TSWWSYY, CDR2 QGS. V lost 4 bases and J lost 0; bases outside the gene matches: 23. The CDR3 DNA reads TGTGCTCTTGGGGTCTTAGCCTCCCTACGGGCTAATGGGGGAAACACCGATAAACTCATCTTT. Protein sequence: CALGVLASLRANGGNTDKLIF.